This TCR beta chain came from a study of regulatory T cells in long-lasting Graves disease. Time point in this sample: persistent/refractory GD, antithyroid drugs over 5 years with positive TRAb. Following extraction of RNA from PBMCs, that RNA was used to make the TCR library. Germline loops: CDR1 MGHRA, CDR2 YSYEKL. There are 16 residues in the CDR3. V lost 3 bases and J lost 3; bases outside the gene matches: 9. With iRepertoire HTBI primers and Arm-PCR of CDR3 regions, TCR beta libraries were built. Each CDR3 protein gets one entry after TCRdb re-called the multiplex PCR reads with MiXCR. The profile shows some 470,000 distinct CDR3 sequences, about 22% of them singletons.

This specimen consisted of peripheral blood mononuclear cells (PBMCs), obtained when the disease was refractory, from a patient treated with antithyroid drugs. The chain couples TRBV4-1 to TRBJ2-7, with TRBD1 matching 9 bases. The clonotype originates from a female donor with Graves disease. CDR3 nucleotide sequence: TGCGCCAGCAGCCACGGCACCGGGACAGGGTTCTACGAGCAGTACTTC. Translating it yields CASSHGTGTGFYEQYF.